A selection of T cell receptor beta chains follows, all from one sample in a study of PD-L1 blockade in urothelial cancer. Only in-frame clones appear in the TCRdb table, and some are missing; sequencing was by immunoSEQ multiplex PCR. The profile covers tens of thousands of clones, with less than 90% appearing a single time and 2% to 2.5% taken by the ten largest. Sequencing used PBMCs, obtained around atezolizumab (anti-PD-L1) treatment. The receptors derive from a man between 60 and 75 years old with urothelial cancer. Each CDR3 is given with its conserved first and last residue. A D gene is named only where the DNA matches it firmly. Only some rows state a clone size, as once, few, many or a class for expanded clones.

J: TRBJ1-6; V: TRBV5-1; length: 17; D: -; size: -; DNA: TGCGCCAGCAGCTTGTCGGCAGGAGGGATTATAGATTCACCCCTCCACTTT; CDR3: CASSLSAGGIIDSPLHF
J: TRBJ2-2; V: TRBV19; length: 14; D: TRBD1; size: once; DNA: TGTGCCAGTTTGACAGGGGCGGGAACCGGGGAGCTGTTTTTT; CDR3: CASLTGAGTGELFF
J: TRBJ2-6; V: TRBV19; length: 15; D: -; size: -; DNA: TGTGCCAGTAGTATAGGCAGGGATGGGGCCAACGTCCTGACTTTC; CDR3: CASSIGRDGANVLTF
J: TRBJ1-2; V: TRBV4-3; length: 17; D: TRBD1; size: -; DNA: TGCGCCAGCAGCTCCGGGACAGGGTTCGGGGGCGGCTATGGCTACACCTTC; CDR3: CASSSGTGFGGGYGYTF
J: TRBJ2-1; V: TRBV5-1; length: 17; D: TRBD2; size: -; DNA: TGCGCCAGCAGCTCCCGACTAGCGGGGAGCTCCTACAATGAGCAGTTCTTC; CDR3: CASSSRLAGSSYNEQFF
J: TRBJ2-1; V: TRBV18; length: 14; D: TRBD1; size: -; DNA: TGTGCCAGCTCACTCGGACAGGCTAACGATGAGCAGTTCTTC; CDR3: CASSLGQANDEQFF
J: TRBJ2-5; V: TRBV10-2; length: 15; D: TRBD1; size: -; DNA: TGCGCCAGCAGTGAGTCTGGGACAGGGGTCGAGACCCAGTACTTC; CDR3: CASSESGTGVETQYF
J: TRBJ2-5; V: TRBV2; length: 14; D: -; size: -; DNA: TGTGCCAGCAGTCCTACTAGTAGGGTAGAGACCCAGTACTTC; CDR3: CASSPTSRVETQYF
J: TRBJ1-5; V: TRBV6-5; length: 13; D: TRBD1; size: once; DNA: TGTGCCAGCAGTTCCGACAGGGGTCAGCCCCAGCATTTT; CDR3: CASSSDRGQPQHF
J: TRBJ2-5; V: TRBV4-1; length: 16; D: TRBD2; size: -; DNA: TGCGCCAGCAGCCCACAGGCTAGCGGGATTGGAGAGACCCAGTACTTC; CDR3: CASSPQASGIGETQYF
J: TRBJ1-1; V: TRBV7-2; length: 15; D: -; size: -; DNA: TGTGCCAGCAGCTTAGTAGCGGACACAAACACTGAAGCTTTCTTT; CDR3: CASSLVADTNTEAFF
J: TRBJ1-1; V: TRBV5-1; length: 13; D: -; size: -; DNA: TGCGCCAGCAGCCTAGACAGGAACACTGAAGCTTTCTTT; CDR3: CASSLDRNTEAFF
J: TRBJ2-3; V: TRBV7-3; length: 14; D: TRBD2; size: -; DNA: TGTGCCAGCAGCCTCGGGGGGGCCGCAGATACGCAGTATTTT; CDR3: CASSLGGAADTQYF
J: TRBJ1-5; V: TRBV21-1; length: 18; D: -; size: -; DNA: TGTGCCAGCAGCCCCCGAGAGAGGGTTTATAAGAGCAATCAGCCCCAGCATTTT; CDR3: CASSPRERVYKSNQPQHF
J: TRBJ2-5; V: TRBV19; length: 14; D: -; size: -; DNA: TGTGCCAGTAGTATTGTAGAGGATGGAGAGACCCAGTACTTC; CDR3: CASSIVEDGETQYF
J: TRBJ1-2; V: TRBV4-2; length: 16; D: -; size: -; DNA: TGTGCCAGCAGCCCGACTGGGGCCTCAGCTAACTATGGCTACACCTTC; CDR3: CASSPTGASANYGYTF
J: TRBJ2-5; V: TRBV29-1; length: 10; D: -; size: once; DNA: TGCAGCGTTGAGCAGGAGACCCAGTACTTC; CDR3: CSVEQETQYF
J: TRBJ2-5; V: TRBV19; length: 14; D: TRBD1; size: once; DNA: TGTGCCAGTAGTTCGGGACAGGGGGAAGAGACCCAGTACTTC; CDR3: CASSSGQGEETQYF
J: TRBJ2-7; V: TRBV18; length: 18; D: TRBD2; size: few; DNA: TGTGCCAGCTCACAGAGACAGCAAGGGCTAGCGGGAAGCTACGAGCAGTACTTC; CDR3: CASSQRQQGLAGSYEQYF
J: TRBJ2-1; V: TRBV4-1; length: 16; D: TRBD1; size: -; DNA: TGCGCCAGCAGCCAGCCTGACAGGGGGCTAAGGAATGAGCAGTTCTTC; CDR3: CASSQPDRGLRNEQFF
J: TRBJ1-5; V: TRBV6-4; length: 18; D: -; size: -; DNA: TGTGCCAGCAGTTACACGACGTCACAGGTTCCCCCGGGTCAGCCCCAGCATTTT; CDR3: CASSYTTSQVPPGQPQHF
J: TRBJ2-1; V: TRBV7-2; length: 15; D: -; size: -; DNA: TGTGCCAGCAGCCCGCGGGGGCCCTCCTACAATGAGCAGTTCTTC; CDR3: CASSPRGPSYNEQFF
J: TRBJ2-1; V: TRBV5-1; length: 15; D: TRBD2; size: -; DNA: TGCGCCAGCAGCTTGGAGAGCGGGGGTAACAATGAGCAGTTCTTC; CDR3: CASSLESGGNNEQFF
J: TRBJ1-1; V: TRBV28; length: 11; D: -; size: -; DNA: TGTGCCAGCAGCTGGAAGGGGGAAGCTTTCTTT; CDR3: CASSWKGEAFF
J: TRBJ1-2; V: TRBV6-4; length: 15; D: -; size: -; DNA: TGTGCCAGCAACCCCTCAGGGAACCCCGGTCTGGGCTACACCTTC; CDR3: CASNPSGNPGLGYTF
J: TRBJ1-2; V: TRBV29-1; length: 13; D: -; size: -; DNA: TGCAGCGTCTCTCACCGGGGGTGGGGTGGCTACACCTTC; CDR3: CSVSHRGWGGYTF